The entry below describes one TCR beta chain. Its target is unknown. This entry comes from a study of shared clonotypes between healthy human individuals. At the level of the study: Aged 18 to 49, the donors were two women and a few men. Researchers assigned three CD4 naive, three CD4 memory, two CD8 naive and one CD8 memory plate to each donor. Study results and limitations: Among several donors, 4.5% to 5.5% of naive CD4 clonotypes were found in common. Having only a few donors restricted how much genetic and exposure-history diversity was captured.

Profiled with immunoSEQ multiplex PCR; TCRdb holds only in-frame clones, not every one. The sample comprises about 580,000 clones, about 98% of which are singletons, and approximately 0.33% rests with the top ten. Between the trimmed V and J ends, which lost 2 bases and 0 bases, there was a span of 6 bases. The length of the CDR3 is 14 residues. Germline V gives CDR1 SGHAT, CDR2 FQNNGV. Naive CD8 cells were CD45RO-negative, positively selected for CCR7, excluding terminally differentiated effector memory CD45RA+ cells. The specimen was naive CD8+ T cells sorted from blood. This receptor was identified in a man aged 25-40 years in good health. The chain links TRBV11-2 to TRBJ2-3; the D is unclear. CDR3 nucleotide sequence: TGTGCCAGCAGCTTAACCGGAAGCACAGATACGCAGTATTTT. It is translated as CASSLTGSTDTQYF.